This TCR beta chain was recovered during a study of T-cell memory formation after mild COVID-19. Broader study findings: Clonal second-wave expansions that peaked on day 37 had unconfirmed SARS-CoV-2 specificity.

The CDR3 is made up of 17 amino acids. The trim removed 3 bases at V and 1 base at J, leaving 8 bases unmatched. Germline CDR1 is SGHRS and CDR2 is YFSETQ. About this clonotype itself: Its antigen is not known.

Via MiXCR, TCRdb re-called the 5' RACE reads, giving one row per CDR3 protein. The sample consists of roughly 150,000 distinct CDR3 sequences, about 14% of them appearing once. The origin of this receptor is an adult woman who had mild COVID-19 (a few samples of this study predate the infection). Cell type and time point are not known. The chain carries TRBV5-1 and TRBJ2-1; 9 nucleotides agree with TRBD1. The sequenced sample consisted of PBMCs or a T cell subset sorted from them (not recorded which). The CDR3: CASSSPDRGGSYNEQFF. The CDR3 DNA reads TGCGCCAGCAGCTCACCCGACAGGGGGGGGTCCTACAATGAGCAGTTCTTC.